The TCR beta chain described here comes from a study of glioma-infiltrating T cells. General study findings and limits: Only very few CDR3 sequences appeared in both tissue and blood. Gliomas, especially low-grade, showed above-expected tissue-blood divergence; non-neoplastic patients showed below.

This clonotype has more than one count but fewer than ten. What it binds is not known. The length of the CDR3 is 15 residues. V lost 0 bases, J lost 3 bases, and 11 bases lay in between. Germline CDR1 and CDR2: LNHNV and YYDKDF (reference sequence). Amplification of TCR alpha and beta CDR3 regions from RNA used iRepertoire nested multiplex PCR. MiXCR, applied by TCRdb to the multiplex PCR reads, yields one record per CDR3 protein. The sample records 300,000 to 450,000 distinct CDR3 sequences, 41% being singletons. Sequencing used glioma tissue, nonneoplastic brain tissue, or PBMCs (not recorded which). This chain links TRBV15 with TRBJ1-2; D call uncertain. The source of this sequence is a human donor with low-grade glioma or glioblastoma, undergoing nonglioma brain surgery, or in good health (not recorded which). This chain's CDR3 is CATSRDKSRDYGYTF. CDR3 bases: TGTGCCACCAGCAGAGATAAAAGCCGAGACTATGGCTACACCTTC.